The text below deals with one TCR beta chain. The antigen is not known. Version v3.0 of the immunoSEQ assay was performed at survey level. Profiled with immunoSEQ multiplex PCR; TCRdb holds only in-frame clones, not every one. The sample has about 20,000 clones, approximately 88% seen once; the top ten hold 8.8%. The sample originates from a study of long-term antiretroviral therapy in people with HIV. Study-wide results and limits: Information on adherence to ART, viral resistance or therapy changes was unavailable. The study found narrower CDR3 length ranges in HIV repertoires than in controls.

Germline CDR1 SGDLS, CDR2 YYNGEE. CDR3 size: 15 residues. Deletions cut 0 bases from V and 0 bases from J, with 7 bases between. The chain joins TRBV9 to TRBJ2-1; D is uncertain. The sequence came from a middle-aged woman with HIV. This sample comprised unsorted PBMCs, obtained 1.2 years after starting antiretroviral therapy. The CDR3 loop is CASSVAPSSYNEQFF. CDR3 coding DNA: TGTGCCAGCAGCGTAGCGCCCAGCTCCTACAATGAGCAGTTCTTC.